This entry lists 12 T cell receptor beta chains sequenced from one sample in a study of identical twins. TCRdb independently ran MiXCR on the 5' RACE reads; one entry per CDR3 protein. In the table there are 200,000 to 300,000 distinct CDR3 sequences, 7.5% of which are singletons. These data were likewise used in another study, on yellow fever vaccine responses in identical twins.

Sequencing was done on a sample of CD8+ T cells sorted from blood. These receptors came from a woman aged 18-29 years in good health.

This clonotype was picked up a small number of times. This chain links TRBV27 with TRBJ1-5; D is unclear. CDR3 length: 15 residues. V was cut by 1 base and J by 1 base, with 8 bases left in between. Per the germline V gene, CDR1 is MNHEY and CDR2 is SMNVEV (reference sequence). DNA of the CDR3: TGTGCCAGCAGTTTATACTCCGAAAGCAATCAGCCCCAGCATTTT. It is translated as CASSLYSESNQPQHF.

This clonotype appeared a few times. The CDR3 sequence: CASRKGLAEYEQYF. For the CDR3, the DNA is TGTGCCAGCAGGAAGGGACTAGCGGAATACGAGCAGTACTTC. This chain links TRBV27 with TRBJ2-7; 11 nucleotides line up with TRBD2. Losses at the gene ends were 6 bases for V and 4 bases for J; bases not matched to a gene: 5. Germline V gives CDR1 MNHEY, CDR2 SMNVEV (reference sequence). CDR3 size: 14 residues.

Ten or more counts support this clonotype. This chain uses TRBV20-1 with TRBJ2-1; a possible D gene is TRBD1 (5 bases). Trimming removed 6 bases from V and 4 bases from J, with 16 bases in between. The V gene's germline CDR1 is DFQATT and CDR2 SNEGSKA (reference sequence). The CDR3 is 14 residues long. The CDR3: CSASQGTDYNEQFF. The CDR3 DNA follows: TGCAGTGCCTCTCAGGGAACAGATTACAATGAGCAGTTCTTC.

This rearrangement joins TRBV24-1 to TRBJ2-1; 7 bases are shared with TRBD1. CDR1 is KGHDR and CDR2 is SFDVKD in the germline V gene. The CDR3 spans 18 residues. V shed 1 base and J 0 bases; nucleotides not matched to a gene: 8. The CDR3 nucleotides are TGTGCCACCAGTGATTTTCGGCAGGGGGTAAGCTCCTACAATGAGCAGTTCTTC. As protein: CATSDFRQGVSSYNEQFF.

The chain has TRBV4-1 and TRBJ1-4; D is uncertain. Germline assignment: CDR1 MGHRA and CDR2 YSYEKL. CDR3 length equals 16 residues. Trimming shortened V by 2 bases and J by 0 bases, and 10 bases separated the two germline ends. The CDR3 sequence: CASSQFFATTNEKLFF. CDR3 coding DNA: TGCGCCAGCAGCCAATTCTTCGCTACAACTAATGAAAAACTGTTTTTT.

The V call is TRBV4-2, the J call TRBJ2-7; a possible D gene is TRBD1 (5 bases). CDR3 length: 14 residues. Germline loops: CDR1 LGHNA, CDR2 YNFKEQ. Trimming left V 10 bases short and J 0 bases short, with 16 bases between. CDR3 sequence reads: CATSTDSLSYEQYF. The CDR3 DNA follows: TGTGCCACTTCAACTGACAGCCTCTCCTACGAGCAGTACTTC.

This clonotype was seen a few times. The V and J genes are TRBV2 and TRBJ2-7; 9 positions match TRBD1. This CDR3 comprises 12 residues. Trimming cost V 6 bases and J 6 bases; bases outside gene matches: 3. Germline V gene sequence: CDR1 SNHLY, CDR2 FYNNEI. For the CDR3, the DNA is TGTGCCAGCAGGGACAGGGGACCCGAGCAGTACTTC. Protein product: CASRDRGPEQYF.

The CDR3 region has the DNA TGTGCCAGCAGCTCCAACAGGGGGAGTAGGGATGGCTACACCTTC. Translated: CASSSNRGSRDGYTF. V gene TRBV7-6 combines with J gene TRBJ1-2; 8 positions agree with TRBD1. Germline values: CDR1 SGHVS, CDR2 FNYEAQ. V lost 4 bases to trimming and J lost 6 bases; unmatched junction nucleotides: 10. CDR3 length: 15 residues.

This clonotype was counted between two and nine times. This chain uses TRBV20-1 with TRBJ2-1; D perhaps matches TRBD2 (6 bases). Germline V gene sequence: CDR1 DFQATT, CDR2 SNEGSKA (reference sequence). This CDR3 comprises 14 residues. Trimming stripped 4 bases from V and 4 bases from J, with 14 bases between. In DNA form, the CDR3 reads TGCAGTGCTAAGTTGCTCGGAGGGTACAATGAGCAGTTCTTC. This sequence encodes CSAKLLGGYNEQFF.

The chain uses TRBV7-8 and TRBJ2-7, with D tentatively TRBD1 (6 bases). V was pared by 5 bases and J by 7 bases, with 18 bases between. The CDR3 has 14 residues. The V gene's germline CDR1 is SGHVS and CDR2 FQNEAQ. CDR3: CASSVGTRVGEQYV. The CDR3 nucleotides read TGTGCCAGCAGCGTCGGGACAAGGGTTGGGGAGCAGTACGTC.

The chain recombines TRBV20-1 with TRBJ1-1; D is undetermined. CDR3 size: 11 residues. Germline CDR1 reads DFQATT; CDR2 reads SNEGSKA (reference sequence). V was cut by 4 bases and J by 6 bases, with 9 bases left in between. The CDR3 sequence: CSATRVAEAFF. The CDR3 DNA follows: TGCAGTGCTACAAGGGTGGCTGAAGCTTTCTTT.

This clonotype was seen only a few times. The rearrangement uses TRBV7-3 and TRBJ2-1, with D possibly being TRBD1 or TRBD2 (5 bases each). Trimming pared 2 bases from V and 8 bases from J, leaving 16 bases between. The CDR3 covers 15 residues. CDR1 SGHTA and CDR2 FQGTGA come from the germline V gene. CDR3 sequence: CASSLWDGLSDEQFF. The CDR3 DNA is TGTGCCAGCAGCTTATGGGACGGCTTAAGCGATGAGCAGTTCTTC.